This passage covers 20 T cell receptor beta chains from one sample sequenced in a study of tumor and adjacent non-tumor tissue in lung cancer. RNA was extracted from bulk tissue without any cell sorting. This non-tumor lung sample came from over 3 cm beyond the tumor edge. TCRbeta libraries were built with three rounds of nested PCR, modified from ARM-PCR. In TCRdb, the multiplex PCR reads were re-called with MiXCR into one record per CDR3 protein. This sample has 100,000 or so distinct CDR3 sequences; around three fifths occur once, and the top ten carry roughly 19%. Specimen: distant non-tumor lung tissue. The source of these receptors is a man younger than 40 with non-small cell lung cancer.

This clonotype was seen many times. This chain uses TRBV11-3 with TRBJ1-3; D is unclear. Trimming removed 8 bases from V and 0 bases from J, with 8 bases in between. Germline lookup yields CDR1 SGHNT and CDR2 YENEEA. The CDR3 covers 13 residues. CDR3 in amino acids: CASSVSSGNTIYF. The CDR3 bases are TGTGCCAGCTCGGTGAGCTCTGGAAACACCATATATTTT.

This clonotype has more than one count but fewer than ten. An end of the junction differs from the germline gene, which may be a read error. The DNA of the CDR3 is TGTGTCAGCAGCCGACAGCGGGGGGTATGGAATGAACAGTTCTTC. It yields the protein CVSSRQRGVWNEQFF. The chain is built from TRBV11-2 and TRBJ2-1, with TRBD2 matching 9 bases. Germline values: CDR1 SGHAT, CDR2 FQNNGV. This CDR3 has 15 residues.

The count of this clonotype is one. The junction departs from germline at one end; a sequencing error may be responsible. The chain carries TRBV20-1 and TRBJ1-6, with D possibly TRBD1 on 6 matching bases. The CDR3 is made up of 16 amino acids. Germline loops: CDR1 DFQATT, CDR2 SNEGSKA (reference sequence). The CDR3 DNA follows: TGCAGTGCTAGAGCCGCCGGGACAAGGCTTAATTCACCCCTCCATTTT. Amino acid sequence: CSARAAGTRLNSPLHF.

This clonotype was detected only a few times. V and J are TRBV5-1 and TRBJ2-1, with 8 bases matching TRBD2. Unmatched junction bases numbered 6, after V lost 3 bases and J lost 7 bases. The CDR3 length is 14 residues. Germline CDR1 is SGHRS and CDR2 is YFSETQ. The CDR3, as DNA: TGCGCCAGCAGCTACGGGGGGGGTTCTAATGAGCAGTTCTTC. It encodes CASSYGGGSNEQFF.

This clonotype was found once. The chain carries TRBV10-3 and TRBJ2-1; 12 nucleotides match TRBD2. Germline CDR1 reads ENHRY; CDR2 reads SYGVKD. This CDR3 is 15 amino acids long. V trimming: 7 bases; J trimming: 3 bases; junction bases outside the gene matches: 4. The CDR3 region is CAITVTSGSYNEQFF. CDR3 nucleotides: TGTGCCATCACCGTGACTAGCGGGAGCTACAATGAGCAGTTCTTC.

The chain has TRBV4-3 and TRBJ2-3, with D possibly being TRBD1 or TRBD2 (5 bases each). Germline CDR1 LGHNA, CDR2 YSLEER. V lost 2 bases, J lost 11 bases, and 23 bases lay in between. CDR3 size: 16 residues. The CDR3 region is CASSQNATEGGYRQYF. The CDR3 DNA reads as TGCGCCAGCAGCCAAAATGCGACAGAGGGCGGGTATAGGCAGTATTTT.

As for this clonotype: The junction does not match germline at one end; this may be a read error. The chain has TRBV4-1 and TRBJ2-5, with D hard to call. In germline, CDR1 is MGHRA, CDR2 YSYEKL. The CDR3 is 15 residues long. This CDR3 reads CASSQDREEEETQYF. CDR3 bases: TGCGCCAGCAGCCAAGATCGAGAAGAGGAAGAGACCCAATACTTC.

This rearrangement joins TRBV12-3 or TRBV12-4 to TRBJ2-5, with a tentative D call TRBD1 (6 bases). The CDR3 sequence is 14 residues long. Between the trimmed V and J ends, which lost 1 base and 5 bases, there was a span of 11 bases. The CDR3 sequence: CASSLVLQGETQYF. The CDR3 bases are TGTGCCAGCAGTTTAGTGCTACAGGGTGAGACCCAGTACTTC.

Regarding this clonotype: An end of the junction differs from the germline gene, which may be a read error. This sequence joins TRBV6-1 and TRBJ2-6; D is uncertain. Germline CDR1 is MNHNS and CDR2 is SASEGT. CDR3 size: 15 residues. CDR3 DNA sequence: TGTGCCAGCAGTGAAGCGGGGTCTGGGGTCAACGTCCTGACTTTC. Translated: CASSEAGSGVNVLTF.

This sequence joins TRBV20-1 and TRBJ1-5; D not resolved. The V and J ends lost 6 bases and 2 bases respectively, with 14 bases between them. The CDR3 is 14 amino acids. Looked up from germline, CDR1 is DFQATT and CDR2 is SNEGSKA (reference sequence). The CDR3 loop reads CSAKYSVCNQPQHF. The DNA for the CDR3 is TGCAGTGCCAAGTACAGCGTATGCAATCAGCCCCAGCATTTT.

Points on this clonotype: With a much larger clone just one base away, this may be a read error. The chain joins TRBV20-1 to TRBJ2-1, with D tentatively TRBD1 or TRBD2 (6 bases each). Germline lookup yields CDR1 DFQATT and CDR2 SNEGSKA (reference sequence). The length of the CDR3 is 15 residues. The DNA for the CDR3 is TGCATTGCTAGTATGGGGGGCCAAGGAGGGCGTGAGCAGTTCTTC. Translating gives CIASMGGQGGREQFF.

About this clonotype: Its ends do not fully match the called genes, so a read error is possible. CDR3 loop: CASSSRDGRSSYNSSLHF. The CDR3 DNA is TGTGCCAGCAGCTCTCGAGACGGAAGGAGCTCCTATAATTCATCCCTCCACTTT. V usage is TRBV7-4 and J usage is TRBJ1-6, with D uncertain. Germline CDR1 SGHVT, CDR2 SQSDAQ. CDR3 length: 18 amino acids.

Comment on this clonotype: Germline and junction disagree at one end, which may indicate a read error. The chain carries TRBV12-3 or TRBV12-4 and TRBJ2-7; 7 bases line up with TRBD2. This CDR3 contains 16 residues. CDR3 sequence: CTSSSSTIGRRYEQYF. For the CDR3, the DNA is TGTACCAGCAGTTCCTCCACTATCGGGAGGAGGTACGAGCAGTACTTC.

The J gene is TRBJ2-5, the V gene TRBV4-1; D gene uncertain. The CDR3 runs 13 residues. Trimming pared 6 bases from V and 3 bases from J, leaving 11 bases between. CDR1 MGHRA and CDR2 YSYEKL come from the germline V gene. The CDR3 coding sequence is TGCGCCAGCAGTCTAGACCCCGAAGAGACCCAGTACTTC. This gives the protein CASSLDPEETQYF.

This clonotype was picked up many times. CDR3 DNA: TGTGCCAGCAGTGAGGACAGGGCCAGTTCCTACAATGAGCAGTTCTTC. This sequence encodes CASSEDRASSYNEQFF. The rearrangement uses TRBV11-1 and TRBJ2-1; 8 bases map to TRBD1. Per germline, CDR1 SGHAT and CDR2 FQDESV (reference sequence). The CDR3 is 16 amino acids. The V segment lost 6 bases and the J segment 1 base; nucleotides outside the gene matches: 8. Complete variable domain (other parts from reference TRBV11-1 and TRBJ2-1): EAEVAQSPRYKITEKSQAVAFWCDPISGHATLYWYRQILGQGPELLVQFQDESVVDDSQLPKDRFSAERLKGVDSTLKIQPAELGDSAMYLCASSEDRASSYNEQFFGPGTRLTVL.

This clonotype was counted a few times. Without the conserved terminal phenylalanine or tryptophan, this CDR3 likely stems from a read error. The V call is TRBV20-1, the J call TRBJ2-2, with D tentatively TRBD2 (6 bases). Germline V CDR1 and CDR2: DFQATT, SNEGSKA (reference sequence). This CDR3 comprises 13 residues. As DNA, the CDR3 is TGCAGTGCCCCGACTAGGCACACGGGGGAGCTGTTTTCT. Its protein is CSAPTRHTGELFS.

V and J are TRBV12-3 or TRBV12-4 and TRBJ2-3; 7 nucleotides line up with TRBD1. This CDR3 is 16 amino acids long. The trim removed 7 bases at V and 4 bases at J, leaving 14 bases unmatched. The CDR3 DNA reads as TGTGCCAGCATGGAGACAGGGACCAGGGACGCAGATACGCAGTATTTT. Protein sequence: CASMETGTRDADTQYF.

This clonotype was observed a few times. A junction end diverges from the germline sequence, so it may reflect a read error. Written as DNA, the CDR3 is TGCAGTGCTAGCGGACTAGCGGGGGGCCATGGGAACATTCAGTACTTT. Its protein product is CSASGLAGGHGNIQYF. This chain uses TRBV20-1 with TRBJ2-4, with 14 bases identical to TRBD2. CDR3 length: 16 residues. The germline gives CDR1 DFQATT, CDR2 SNEGSKA (reference sequence).

The V and J genes are TRBV20-1 and TRBJ1-6, with D perhaps TRBD1 (5 bases). The germline gives CDR1 DFQATT, CDR2 SNEGSKA (reference sequence). V was trimmed by 3 bases and J by 6 bases, leaving 18 bases between them. CDR3 length equals 16 residues. Here the CDR3 reads CSASPRTQVSNSPLHF. CDR3 in DNA: TGCAGTGCTAGTCCCCGGACACAGGTTTCTAATTCACCCCTCCACTTT.

This clonotype has a count of ten or more. The chain carries TRBV29-1 and TRBJ2-2; weak D call: TRBD1 (5 bases). From germline, CDR1 is SQVTM and CDR2 ANQGSEA. There are 14 residues in the CDR3. Trimming removed 6 bases at V and 0 bases at J, with 11 bases between. CDR3 nucleotides: TGCAGCGTACAAACAGGCGCGAACACCGGGGAGCTGTTTTTT. Its protein is CSVQTGANTGELFF.